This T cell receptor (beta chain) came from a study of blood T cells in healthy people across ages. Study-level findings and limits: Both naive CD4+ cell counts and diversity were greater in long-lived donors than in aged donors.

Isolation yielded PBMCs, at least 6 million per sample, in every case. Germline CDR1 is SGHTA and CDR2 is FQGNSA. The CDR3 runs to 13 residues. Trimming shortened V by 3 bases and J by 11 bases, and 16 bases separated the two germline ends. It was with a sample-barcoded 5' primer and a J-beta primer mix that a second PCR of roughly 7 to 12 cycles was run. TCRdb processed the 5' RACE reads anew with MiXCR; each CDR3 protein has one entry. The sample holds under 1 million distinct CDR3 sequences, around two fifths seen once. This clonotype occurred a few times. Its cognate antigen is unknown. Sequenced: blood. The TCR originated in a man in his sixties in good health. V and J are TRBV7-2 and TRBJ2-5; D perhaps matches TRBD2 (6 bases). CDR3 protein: CASSFGSPGEQYF. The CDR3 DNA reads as TGTGCCAGCAGCTTCGGATCCCCGGGGGAGCAGTACTTC.